A single sample is the source of the 11 T cell receptor beta chains below, sequenced in a study of PD-L1 blockade in urothelial cancer. Data came from immunoSEQ multiplex PCR; TCRdb stores just in-frame clones and leaves some out. The data show 45,000 to 60,000 clones, roughly 87% seen once. Specimen: PBMCs, collected around atezolizumab (anti-PD-L1) treatment. These receptors were collected from a man aged 60 to 75 with urothelial cancer.

The rearrangement links TRBV7-2 to TRBJ2-3; 8 bases align to TRBD2. Germline V gene lookup returns CDR1 SGHTA and CDR2 FQGNSA. V trimming: 0 bases; J trimming: 4 bases; junction bases outside the gene matches: 9. CDR3 size: 17 residues. This CDR3 reads CASSLAVGGGRSDTQYF. Written as DNA, the CDR3 is TGTGCCAGCAGCTTAGCCGTCGGGGGGGGCCGTTCAGATACGCAGTATTTT. The complete variable domain, with remaining parts taken from reference TRBV7-2 and TRBJ2-3, reads GAGVSQSPSNKVTEKGKDVELRCDPISGHTALYWYRQSLGQGLEFLIYFQGNSAPDKSGLPSDRFSAERTGGSVSTLTIQRTQQEDSAVYLCASSLAVGGGRSDTQYFGPGTRLTVL.

V is TRBV5-6 and J is TRBJ1-3; D is undetermined. This CDR3 is built from 16 residues. CDR1 is SGHDT, CDR2 YYEEEE, per germline. The V gene lost 4 bases and the J gene lost 1 base, with 15 bases spanning the gap. CDR3 sequence (DNA): TGTGCCAGCAGCCCCACCACCGATAGATCTGGAAACACCATATATTTT. It codes for CASSPTTDRSGNTIYF.

This clone has a single count. The chain employs TRBV5-1 and TRBJ1-1, with D possibly TRBD1 on 6 matching bases. With 3 bases removed from V and 4 bases from J, the gap between germline ends came to 13 bases. Germline V CDR1 and CDR2: SGHRS, YFSETQ. There are 14 residues in the CDR3. This chain's CDR3 is CASSWSGGTTEAFF. The CDR3 DNA is TGCGCCAGCAGCTGGAGTGGGGGCACCACTGAAGCTTTCTTT.

V is TRBV4-3 and J is TRBJ2-3; 7 nucleotides agree with TRBD1. This CDR3 comprises 16 residues. CDR1 is LGHNA and CDR2 is YSLEER in the germline V gene. J lost 2 bases, V lost 4 bases, and 9 bases had no gene match. The CDR3 reads CASSPRTGSLTDTQYF. The CDR3 nucleotides are TGCGCCAGCAGCCCACGGACAGGCAGCCTCACAGATACGCAGTATTTT.

This clone came up once. This sequence joins TRBV7-8 and TRBJ2-1, with D tentatively TRBD2 (5 bases). The CDR3 loop spans 15 amino acids. CDR1 SGHVS and CDR2 FQNEAQ come from the germline V gene. Trimming pared 4 bases from V and 4 bases from J, leaving 14 bases between. The CDR3 reads CASSSDGGFYNEQFF. The CDR3 DNA is TGTGCCAGCAGCTCCGACGGAGGTTTTTACAATGAGCAGTTCTTC.

Only one count was recorded for this clone. This chain uses TRBV10-2 with TRBJ1-1; D is uncertain. The CDR3 is 12 amino acids. Germline V gives CDR1 WSHSY, CDR2 SAAADI. The V end was cut by 0 bases, the J end by 6 bases, with 5 bases between. The CDR3 region is CASSESFSEAFF. The CDR3 region has the DNA TGCGCCAGCAGTGAGTCGTTCTCTGAAGCTTTCTTT.

V and J are TRBV6-5 and TRBJ2-1; D unclear. This CDR3 is 11 amino acids long. Germline V gives CDR1 MNHEY, CDR2 SVGAGI. V was clipped by 4 bases and J by 12 bases, with 10 bases between them. The CDR3 spells CASSSGMWQFF. The CDR3 DNA sequence: TGTGCCAGCAGTTCCGGTATGTGGCAGTTCTTC.

The chain combines TRBV18 with TRBJ1-1; possible D gene TRBD1, 6 bases. The CDR3 is made up of 14 amino acids. Trimming stripped 6 bases from V and 2 bases from J, with 13 bases between. CDR1 is KGHSH and CDR2 is LQKENI in the germline V gene. CDR3 region: CASSLGGQNTEAFF. As DNA, the CDR3 is TGTGCCAGCTCCCTGGGGGGGCAAAACACTGAAGCTTTCTTT.

V and J are TRBV5-8 and TRBJ1-1; no clear D gene. The CDR3 is 13 amino acids. The germline CDR1 and CDR2 sequences are SGHTS and YDEGEE. The germline V and J ends were trimmed by 4 bases and 1 base, with 8 bases remaining between them. DNA of the CDR3: TGTGCCAGCAGCCCGGCGGAGAACACTGAAGCTTTCTTT. Protein product: CASSPAENTEAFF.

To note about this clone: A junction end diverges from the germline sequence, so it may reflect a read error. The CDR3 region is CASSSDRGSEQYF. The CDR3 nucleotides read TGTGCTAGCAGCTCGGACAGGGGAAGCGAGCAGTACTTC. V gene TRBV7-7 combines with J gene TRBJ2-7, with 9 nucleotides matching TRBD1. Germline V gene lookup returns CDR1 SSHAT and CDR2 FNYEAQ (reference sequence). The CDR3 extends over 13 amino acids.

This chain links TRBV4-2 with TRBJ2-3, with 9 bases that match TRBD2. Germline loops: CDR1 LGHNA, CDR2 YNFKEQ. This CDR3 is built from 16 residues. The ends lost 5 bases at V and 6 bases at J; junction bases unmatched: 12. CDR3 nucleotide sequence: TGTGCCAGCAGCACTGGTAGCGGGGGAGCTGGGGATACGCAGTATTTT. This codes for CASSTGSGGAGDTQYF.